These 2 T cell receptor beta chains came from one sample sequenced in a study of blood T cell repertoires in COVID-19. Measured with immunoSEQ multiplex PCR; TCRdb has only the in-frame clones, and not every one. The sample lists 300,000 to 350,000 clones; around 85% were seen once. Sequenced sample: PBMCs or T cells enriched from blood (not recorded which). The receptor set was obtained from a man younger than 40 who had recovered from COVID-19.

The CDR3 reads CASRTGRTDTQYF. CDR3 nucleotide sequence: TGTGCCAGCAGGACAGGGCGCACAGATACGCAGTATTTT. V gene TRBV2 combines with J gene TRBJ2-3, with TRBD1 matching 7 bases. The germline V gene encodes CDR1 SNHLY and CDR2 FYNNEI. The CDR3 has 13 residues. With 6 bases clipped from V and 1 base from J, the junction kept 1 base outside the gene matches.

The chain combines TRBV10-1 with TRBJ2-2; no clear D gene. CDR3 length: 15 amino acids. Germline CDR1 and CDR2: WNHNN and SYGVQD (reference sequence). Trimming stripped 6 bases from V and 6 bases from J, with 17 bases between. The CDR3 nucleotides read TGCGCCAGCAGCGCAGTCCCACTGGGCGCCGGGGAGCTGTTTTTT. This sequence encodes CASSAVPLGAGELFF.